The rows below give T cell receptor beta chains drawn from one sample of a study of a mutant IDH1 vaccine in newly diagnosed glioma. Clones were sequenced by immunoSEQ multiplex PCR, and TCRdb holds only the in-frame ones, with some missing. The table has over 45,000 clones, around 92% seen once. Their cognate antigens are unknown. Sequences were derived from PBMCs, sampled from a glioma patient whose treatment included an IDH1 peptide vaccine. The receptors shown here come from a man in his forties or fifties with glioma. The CDR3 runs from the conserved cysteine through the conserved F or W. The order of the fields is clone size, CDR3 length, D gene, J gene, V gene, CDR3 DNA, CDR3 protein. The D gene is left open where the match is weak. Clone size is given for some rows only: seen once, a few or many times, or a class if the clone is expanded.

>NA|14|NA|TRBJ2-7|TRBV5-6
TGTGCCAGCAGCTTGGGTAGAGGTCGTCACGTGCAGTACTTC
CASSLGRGRHVQYF
>once|14|NA|TRBJ2-1|TRBV5-6
TGTGCCAGCAGCTTGATTAGGGGGGACAATGAGCAGTTCTTC
CASSLIRGDNEQFF
>NA|14|TRBD1|TRBJ2-7|TRBV9
TGTGCCAGCAGCGCCAGCTACAGGGGTACCGAGCAGTACTTC
CASSASYRGTEQYF
>NA|15|TRBD1|TRBJ1-4|TRBV10-3
TGTGCCCCCTCGGGTGAGGGACAGGGGTCTGAAAAACTGTTTTTT
CAPSGEGQGSEKLFF
>NA|16|TRBD1|TRBJ2-2|TRBV4-3
TGCGCCAGCAGCCAATCATGGACAGGGGGCACCGGGGAGCTGTTTTTT
CASSQSWTGGTGELFF
>NA|14|NA|TRBJ1-5|TRBV7-9
TGTGCCAGCAGCTCTGGGACGGGCAATCAGCCCCAGCATTTT
CASSSGTGNQPQHF
>NA|14|NA|TRBJ2-2|TRBV2
TGTGCCAGCAGTGGACTAGAGGCCACCGGGGAGCTGTTTTTT
CASSGLEATGELFF
>NA|15|NA|TRBJ2-4|TRBV6-1
TGTGCCAGCAGTGAAGCTCGAATAGCCAAAAACATTCAGTACTTC
CASSEARIAKNIQYF
>once|16|NA|TRBJ2-5|TRBV2
TGTGCCAGCAGTCCAGGGTTCGGGGCCTCTACGGAGACCCAGTACTTC
CASSPGFGASTETQYF
>NA|17|TRBD1|TRBJ2-6|TRBV25-1
TGTGCCAGCAGTGCGGGACAGGGGTACTCTGGGGCCAACGTCCTGACTTTC
CASSAGQGYSGANVLTF
>NA|14|NA|TRBJ1-2|TRBV6-5
TGTGCCAGCAGCAAATGGGGGGGCGACTATGGCTACACCTTC
CASSKWGGDYGYTF
>NA|16|TRBD1|TRBJ1-6|TRBV5-3
TGTGCCAGAAGCCCCCTTTGGACAGGGAGTCGATCACCCCTCCACTTT
CARSPLWTGSRSPLHF
>NA|16|NA|TRBJ2-7|TRBV4-1
TGCGCCAGCAGCCAAGATACCCCGAAGGACCTCGGTGAGCAGTACTTC
CASSQDTPKDLGEQYF
>NA|14|TRBD2|TRBJ2-7|TRBV19
TGTGCCAGTACCCCAAGCGGGAGTTATTACGAGCAGTACTTC
CASTPSGSYYEQYF
>NA|13|NA|TRBJ2-4|TRBV28
TGTGCCAGCAGTTTATCCCCAGGGGCCATTCAGTACTTC
CASSLSPGAIQYF